This is a list of T cell receptor beta chains from one sample in a study of blood T cells in healthy people across ages. Using its own MiXCR run on the 5' RACE reads, TCRdb lists one record per CDR3 protein. The sample shows around 1,800,000 distinct CDR3 sequences, 30% to 40% of them seen only once. Material for sequencing was blood. These receptors came from a human donor in good health. Both conserved end residues are part of each CDR3.

j_gene: TRBJ2-3; v_gene: TRBV5-1; CDR3aa: CASSLELRADTQYF
j_gene: TRBJ2-3; v_gene: TRBV5-5; CDR3aa: CASSQQPTDTQYF
j_gene: TRBJ1-1; v_gene: TRBV11-2; CDR3aa: CASSPDRGLEAFF
j_gene: TRBJ1-1; v_gene: TRBV19; CDR3aa: CASSVAASNTEAFF
j_gene: TRBJ2-1; v_gene: TRBV7-8; CDR3aa: CASSSGSRADEQFF
j_gene: TRBJ2-1; v_gene: TRBV20-1; CDR3aa: CSALPGLAGASSYNEQFF
j_gene: TRBJ2-5; v_gene: TRBV20-1; CDR3aa: CSARGLAGSQETQYF
j_gene: .; v_gene: TRBV11-2; CDR3aa: CASSFNHLEQYF
j_gene: TRBJ2-7; v_gene: TRBV7-2; CDR3aa: CASRLLAGGTYEQYF
j_gene: TRBJ2-3; v_gene: TRBV27; CDR3aa: CASSYGQGSFTDTQYF
j_gene: TRBJ1-5; v_gene: TRBV28; CDR3aa: CASSQTGALRYNQPQHF
j_gene: TRBJ2-1; v_gene: TRBV5-6; CDR3aa: CASSLHSGQFF
j_gene: .; v_gene: TRBV6-2/TRBV6-3; CDR3aa: CASREGTSGLQETQFF
j_gene: TRBJ1-2; v_gene: TRBV7-3; CDR3aa: CASSPKPGGGYTF
j_gene: TRBJ2-4; v_gene: TRBV20-1; CDR3aa: CSARTEKNIQYF
j_gene: TRBJ1-2; v_gene: TRBV12-3/TRBV12-4; CDR3aa: CASSPQGGDGYTF
j_gene: TRBJ1-1; v_gene: TRBV5-1; CDR3aa: CASSGTGAGTEAFF
j_gene: TRBJ1-2; v_gene: TRBV20-1; CDR3aa: CSAAGTASIYGYTF
j_gene: TRBJ2-4; v_gene: TRBV11-3; CDR3aa: CASSFDTTKNIQYF
j_gene: TRBJ2-7; v_gene: TRBV6-5; CDR3aa: CASRQIPYEQYF
j_gene: TRBJ2-1; v_gene: TRBV5-1; CDR3aa: CASSLSGRGARGEQFF
j_gene: TRBJ1-1; v_gene: TRBV6-2/TRBV6-3; CDR3aa: CASSTRRAVPLDTEAFF
j_gene: TRBJ2-3; v_gene: TRBV7-9; CDR3aa: CASRRVLAGEDTQYF
j_gene: TRBJ2-5; v_gene: TRBV7-9; CDR3aa: CASSLYSAGGETQYF
j_gene: TRBJ2-3; v_gene: TRBV7-2; CDR3aa: CASSLRLGGGGDTQYF
j_gene: TRBJ2-3; v_gene: TRBV3-1; CDR3aa: CASSQELSFTDTQYF
j_gene: TRBJ1-1; v_gene: TRBV11-3; CDR3aa: CASSLDSRQGDKEAFF
j_gene: .; v_gene: TRBV3-1; CDR3aa: CASSQDLDAGYEQYF
j_gene: TRBJ2-1; v_gene: TRBV5-1; CDR3aa: CASSLGPRGNEQFF
j_gene: TRBJ2-1; v_gene: TRBV7-2; CDR3aa: CASSFTPISINEQFF
j_gene: TRBJ2-1; v_gene: TRBV9; CDR3aa: CASSVGLVQSYNEQFF
j_gene: TRBJ2-1; v_gene: TRBV12-3/TRBV12-4; CDR3aa: CAGSFTRQGQFF
j_gene: TRBJ1-6; v_gene: TRBV2; CDR3aa: CASGWFEPNNSPLHF
j_gene: .; v_gene: TRBV7-3; CDR3aa: CASSLEARVPLYEQYF
j_gene: TRBJ2-1; v_gene: TRBV5-6; CDR3aa: CASSPYRISNEQFF
j_gene: TRBJ2-3; v_gene: TRBV7-2; CDR3aa: CASSSTSGVGTDTQYF
j_gene: TRBJ1-6; v_gene: TRBV7-2; CDR3aa: CASSPSVGNNSPLHF
j_gene: TRBJ2-1; v_gene: TRBV7-6; CDR3aa: CASSLGGGTSYNEQFF
j_gene: TRBJ2-4; v_gene: TRBV7-2; CDR3aa: CASSPRTGDKDIQYF
j_gene: TRBJ2-6; v_gene: TRBV7-2; CDR3aa: CASSLRTGSSGANVLTF
j_gene: TRBJ2-1; v_gene: TRBV29-1; CDR3aa: CSIRNSYEQFF
j_gene: TRBJ1-1; v_gene: TRBV6-5; CDR3aa: CASSYLRSGQRWNTEAFF